This entry concerns a single T cell receptor beta chain. MiXCR, run by TCRdb on the 5' RACE reads, gives a single entry per CDR3 protein. The sample has some 340,000 distinct CDR3 sequences; roughly 4.3% are singletons. The germline gives CDR1 SGHRS, CDR2 YFSETQ. The CDR3 is 12 residues long. V dropped 5 bases and J dropped 8 bases, with 11 bases sitting between them. The data stem from a study of T cells after yellow fever vaccination. The sample here was PBMCs, taken 5 days after the yellow fever booster vaccination. The chain employs TRBV5-1 and TRBJ1-5; D is perhaps TRBD1 (5 bases). This sequence originates from a man aged 18 to 30 who received the YFV17D yellow fever vaccine. The CDR3: CASRKGNEPQHF. DNA for the CDR3: TGCGCCAGCAGGAAGGGGAATGAGCCCCAGCATTTT.